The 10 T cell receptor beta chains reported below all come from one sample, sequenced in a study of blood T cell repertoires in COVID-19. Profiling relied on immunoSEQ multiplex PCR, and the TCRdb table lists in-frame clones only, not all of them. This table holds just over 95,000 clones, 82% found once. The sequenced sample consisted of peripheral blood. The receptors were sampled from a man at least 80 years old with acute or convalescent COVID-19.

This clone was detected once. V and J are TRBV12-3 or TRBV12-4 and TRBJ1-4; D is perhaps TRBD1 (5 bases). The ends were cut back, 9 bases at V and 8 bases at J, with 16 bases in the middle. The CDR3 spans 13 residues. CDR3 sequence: CASQRDLNEKLFF. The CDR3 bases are TGTGCCAGTCAGCGGGACCTTAACGAAAAACTGTTTTTT.

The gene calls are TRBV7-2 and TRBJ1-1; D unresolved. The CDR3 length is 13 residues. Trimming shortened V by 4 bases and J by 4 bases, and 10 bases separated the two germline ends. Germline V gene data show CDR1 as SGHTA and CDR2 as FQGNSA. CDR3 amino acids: CASSSGGGTEAFF. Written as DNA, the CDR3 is TGTGCCAGCAGCTCCGGCGGTGGCACTGAAGCTTTCTTT. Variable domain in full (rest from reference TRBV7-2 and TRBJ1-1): GAGVSQSPSNKVTEKGKDVELRCDPISGHTALYWYRQSLGQGLEFLIYFQGNSAPDKSGLPSDRFSAERTGGSVSTLTIQRTQQEDSAVYLCASSSGGGTEAFFGQGTRLTVV.

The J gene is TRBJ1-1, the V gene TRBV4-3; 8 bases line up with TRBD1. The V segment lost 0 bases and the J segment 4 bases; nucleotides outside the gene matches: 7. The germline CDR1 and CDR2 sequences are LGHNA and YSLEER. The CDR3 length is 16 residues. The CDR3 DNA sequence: TGCGCCAGCAGCCAAGATCGTAACAGGGGGGGCACTGAAGCTTTCTTT. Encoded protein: CASSQDRNRGGTEAFF.

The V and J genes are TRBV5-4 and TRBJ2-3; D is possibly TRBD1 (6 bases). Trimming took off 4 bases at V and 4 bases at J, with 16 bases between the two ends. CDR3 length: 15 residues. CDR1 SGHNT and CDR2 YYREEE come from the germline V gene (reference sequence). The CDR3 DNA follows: TGTGCCAGCAGCCCAGAGGACAGAAACCCAGATACGCAGTATTTT. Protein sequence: CASSPEDRNPDTQYF.

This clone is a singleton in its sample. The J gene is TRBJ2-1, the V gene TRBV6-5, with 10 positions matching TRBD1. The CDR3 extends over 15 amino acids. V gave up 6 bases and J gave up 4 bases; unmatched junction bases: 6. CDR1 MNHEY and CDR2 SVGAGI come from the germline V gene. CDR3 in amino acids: CASSPRQGAYNEQFF. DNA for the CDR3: TGTGCCAGCAGCCCGAGACAGGGGGCGTACAATGAGCAGTTCTTC.

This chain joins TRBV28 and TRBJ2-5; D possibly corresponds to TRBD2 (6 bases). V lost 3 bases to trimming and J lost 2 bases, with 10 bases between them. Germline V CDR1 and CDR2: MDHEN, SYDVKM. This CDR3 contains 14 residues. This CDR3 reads CASSLGGRQETQYF. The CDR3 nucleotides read TGTGCCAGCAGTTTGGGGGGACGACAAGAGACCCAGTACTTC.

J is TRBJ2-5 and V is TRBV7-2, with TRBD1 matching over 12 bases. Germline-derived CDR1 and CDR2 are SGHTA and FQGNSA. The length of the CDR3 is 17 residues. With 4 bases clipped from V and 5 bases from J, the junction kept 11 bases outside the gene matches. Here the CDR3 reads CASSSGQGAQVKETQYF. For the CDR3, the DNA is TGTGCCAGCAGCTCGGGACAGGGGGCGCAGGTAAAGGAGACCCAGTACTTC.

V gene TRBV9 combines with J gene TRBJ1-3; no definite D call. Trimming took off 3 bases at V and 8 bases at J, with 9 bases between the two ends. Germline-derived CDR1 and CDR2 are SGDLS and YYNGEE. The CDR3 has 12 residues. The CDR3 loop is CASSADLYTIYF. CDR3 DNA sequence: TGTGCCAGCAGCGCTGACTTGTACACCATATATTTT.

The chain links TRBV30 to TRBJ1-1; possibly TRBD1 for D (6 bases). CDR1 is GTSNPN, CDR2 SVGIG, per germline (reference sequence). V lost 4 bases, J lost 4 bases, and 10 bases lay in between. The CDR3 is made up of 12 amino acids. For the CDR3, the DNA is TGTGCCTGGAACAGGGTTACCACTGAAGCTTTCTTT. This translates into CAWNRVTTEAFF.

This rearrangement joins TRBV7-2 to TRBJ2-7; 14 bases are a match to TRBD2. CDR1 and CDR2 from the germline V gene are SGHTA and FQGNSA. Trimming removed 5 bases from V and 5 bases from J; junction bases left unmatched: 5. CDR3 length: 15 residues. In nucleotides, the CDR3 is TGTGCCAGCAGCCGTCGACTAGCGGGAGGGAACGAGCAGTACTTC. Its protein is CASSRRLAGGNEQYF.